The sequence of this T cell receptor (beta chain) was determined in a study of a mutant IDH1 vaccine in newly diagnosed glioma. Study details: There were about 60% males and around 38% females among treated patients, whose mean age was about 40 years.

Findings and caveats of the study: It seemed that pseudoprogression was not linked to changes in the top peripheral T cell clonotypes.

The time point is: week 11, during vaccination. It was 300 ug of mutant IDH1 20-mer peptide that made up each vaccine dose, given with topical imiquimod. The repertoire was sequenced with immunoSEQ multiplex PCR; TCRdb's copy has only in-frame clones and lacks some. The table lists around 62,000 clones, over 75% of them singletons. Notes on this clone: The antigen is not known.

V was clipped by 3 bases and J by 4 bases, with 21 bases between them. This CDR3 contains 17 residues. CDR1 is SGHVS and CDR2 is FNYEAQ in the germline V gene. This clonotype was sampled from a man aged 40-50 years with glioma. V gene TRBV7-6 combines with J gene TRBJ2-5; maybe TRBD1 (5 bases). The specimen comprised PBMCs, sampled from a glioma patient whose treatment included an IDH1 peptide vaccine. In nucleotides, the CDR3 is TGTGCCAGCAGCTTCAATTCGGTCTTCACCCAGGGAGAGACCCAGTACTTC. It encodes CASSFNSVFTQGETQYF. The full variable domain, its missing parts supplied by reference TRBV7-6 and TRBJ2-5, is GAGVSQSPRYKVTKRGQDVALRCDPISGHVSLYWYRQALGQGPEFLTYFNYEAQQDKSGLPNDRFSAERPEGSISTLTIQRTEQRDSAMYRCASSFNSVFTQGETQYFGPGTRLLVL.